The rows below give T cell receptor beta chains drawn from one sample of a study of metastatic and nonmetastatic thyroid tumors. From the PCR reads, TCRdb re-called clones with MiXCR. The sample consists of some 17,000 clones, about 20% of them appearing once. The material sequenced was adjacent normal tissue. These receptors came from a female donor with papillary thyroid cancer or a benign thyroid nodule (not recorded which). Some clones in this sample may be carry-over from other donors' samples. The CDR3 runs from the conserved cysteine through the conserved F or W. A D gene is named only where the DNA matches it firmly. Where a row states a size, it is once, few, many or the class of an expanded clone; other rows omit it.

TRBJ2-2 | once | TRBD2 | TRBV2 | CASRGGLAGGTGELFF | TGTGCCAGCAGAGGTGGACTAGCGGGGGGGACCGGGGAGCTGTTTTTT
TRBJ1-6 | few | NA | TRBV20-1 | CSARDLARIYNSPLHF | TGCAGTGCTAGAGATTTGGCCAGGATATATAATTCACCCCTCCACTTT
TRBJ1-6 | NA | NA | TRBV12-3/TRBV12-4 | CASRLQGPNSPLHF | TGTGCCAGCAGGCTACAGGGCCCAAATTCACCCCTCCACTTT
TRBJ1-2 | NA | TRBD1 | TRBV24-1 | CATSDPGQANGYTF | TGTGCCACCAGTGACCCCGGACAGGCTAATGGCTACACCTTC
TRBJ1-2 | NA | NA | TRBV28 | CASSFIDYGYTF | TGTGCCAGCAGTTTCATCGACTATGGCTACACCTTC
TRBJ2-5 | few | NA | TRBV15 | CATSTYGGTETQYF | TGTGCCACCAGCACATACGGAGGCACGGAGACCCAGTACTTC
TRBJ1-6 | many | NA | TRBV10-3 | CAISESWDIGNSPLHF | TGTGCCATCAGTGAGTCGTGGGACATCGGTAATTCACCCCTCCACTTT
TRBJ1-6 | few | TRBD1 | TRBV20-1 | CSARDLRQGGSYNSPLHF | TGCAGTGCTAGAGATCTAAGGCAGGGGGGCTCCTATAATTCACCCCTCCACTTT
TRBJ1-2 | few | NA | TRBV6-1 | CASSERRAANYGYTF | TGTGCCAGCAGTGAAAGGAGGGCAGCTAACTATGGCTACACCTTC
TRBJ2-7 | few | TRBD2 | TRBV3-1 | CASSEGLAGGMEQYF | TGTGCCAGCAGCGAAGGACTAGCGGGTGGGATGGAGCAGTACTTC
TRBJ1-1 | many | NA | TRBV25-1 | CASSEGAENTEAFF | TGTGCCAGCAGTGAAGGGGCGGAAAACACTGAAGCTTTCTTT